This record looks at one T cell receptor beta chain sequence and its context. This entry is derived from a study of PD-1 blockade in mismatch repair-deficient tumors. Per the germline V gene, CDR1 is MNHEY and CDR2 is SMNVEV (reference sequence). Trimming removed 10 bases from V and 4 bases from J; junction bases left unmatched: 4. The CDR3 is 13 residues long. Sequencing was performed with immunoSEQ multiplex PCR; in TCRdb, only in-frame clones are kept and a portion is missing. This sample carries tens of thousands of clones, roughly 83% of them seen once, and the ten largest clones take under 3.5%.

The chain is built from TRBV27 and TRBJ1-6; 7 bases agree with TRBD1. This clonotype originated in an adult with mismatch repair-deficient cancer. Material: PBMCs, obtained before pembrolizumab treatment. The CDR3 loop is CATRTGYNSPLHF. CDR3 coding DNA: TGTGCCACCCGGACAGGTTATAATTCACCCCTCCACTTT.